This TCR beta chain came from a study of T cells after yellow fever vaccination. Between the trimmed V and J ends, which lost 4 bases and 3 bases, there was a span of 9 bases. This CDR3 is 13 amino acids long. CDR1 and CDR2 (germline): MNHEY, SVGEGT. Study findings and constraints: The secondary response peaked faster, at day 5 versus 15, but was weaker. The bulk population could contribute abundant contaminating clonotypes to FACS-sorted repertoires. Clones from primary vaccination mostly reappeared after the booster (around 97% CD4, around 90% CD8).

TCRdb re-analysed the 5' RACE reads in MiXCR, keeping a single row per CDR3 protein. The sample contains hundreds of thousands of distinct CDR3 sequences, roughly 6.1% of which appear only once. This clonotype came up many times. The antigen is unknown. The sequencing here drew on PBMCs, taken 5 days after the yellow fever booster vaccination. This receptor was obtained from a man between 25 and 39 years old who received the YFV17D yellow fever vaccine. The chain combines TRBV6-2 or TRBV6-3 with TRBJ1-2; D unclear. The CDR3, as DNA: TGTGCCAGCAGTTCCCAACAGTACTATGGCTACACCTTC. Its protein is CASSSQQYYGYTF.